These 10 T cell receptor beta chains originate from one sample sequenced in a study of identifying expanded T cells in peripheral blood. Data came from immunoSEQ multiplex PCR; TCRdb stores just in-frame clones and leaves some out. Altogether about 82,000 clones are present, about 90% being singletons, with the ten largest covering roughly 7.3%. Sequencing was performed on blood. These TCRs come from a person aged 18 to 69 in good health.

CDR3 sequence reads: CASSGTGAQGTEAFF. The CDR3 region has the DNA TGTGCCAGCAGCGGGACAGGGGCCCAAGGCACTGAAGCTTTCTTT. This rearrangement joins TRBV13 to TRBJ1-1, with TRBD1 matching 10 bases. V shed 5 bases and J 4 bases; nucleotides not matched to a gene: 7. This CDR3 has 15 amino acids. The germline V gene encodes CDR1 PRHDT and CDR2 FYEKMQ (reference sequence).

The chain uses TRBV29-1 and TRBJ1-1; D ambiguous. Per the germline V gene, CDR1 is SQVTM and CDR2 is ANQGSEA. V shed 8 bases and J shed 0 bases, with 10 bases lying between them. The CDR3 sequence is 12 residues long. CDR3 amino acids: CSTWQVNTEAFF. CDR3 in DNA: TGCAGCACCTGGCAGGTGAACACTGAAGCTTTCTTT.

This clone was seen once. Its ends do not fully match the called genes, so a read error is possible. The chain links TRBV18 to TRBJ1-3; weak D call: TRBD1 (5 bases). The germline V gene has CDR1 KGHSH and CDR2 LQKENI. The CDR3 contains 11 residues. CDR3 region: CASSTQGAPDF. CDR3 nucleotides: TGTGCCAGCTCAACGCAGGGAGCCCCCGATTTT. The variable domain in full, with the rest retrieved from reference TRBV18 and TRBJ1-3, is NAGVMQNPRHLVRRRGQEARLRCSPMKGHSHVYWYRQLPEEGLKFMVYLQKENIIDESGMPKERFSAEFPKEGPSILRIQQVVRGDSAAYFCASSTQGAPDFGEGSWLTVV.

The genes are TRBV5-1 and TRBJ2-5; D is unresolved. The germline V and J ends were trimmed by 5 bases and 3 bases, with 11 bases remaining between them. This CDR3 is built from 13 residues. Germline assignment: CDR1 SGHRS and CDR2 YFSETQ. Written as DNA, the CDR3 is TGCGCCAGCAGGACTCAAGAAAAAGAGACCCAGTACTTC. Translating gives CASRTQEKETQYF.

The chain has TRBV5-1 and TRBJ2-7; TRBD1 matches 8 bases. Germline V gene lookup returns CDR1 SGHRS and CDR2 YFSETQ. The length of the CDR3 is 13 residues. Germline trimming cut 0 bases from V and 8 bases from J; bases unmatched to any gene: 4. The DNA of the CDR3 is TGCGCCAGCAGCTTGGTGCCCAGGGGGCAGCAGTACTTC. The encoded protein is CASSLVPRGQQYF.

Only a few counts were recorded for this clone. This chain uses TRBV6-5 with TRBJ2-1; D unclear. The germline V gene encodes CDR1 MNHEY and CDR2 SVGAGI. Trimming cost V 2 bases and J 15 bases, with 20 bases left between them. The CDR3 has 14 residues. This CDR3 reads CASSYEGSNHVRFF. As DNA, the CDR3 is TGTGCCAGCAGTTACGAAGGTAGCAATCATGTCCGGTTCTTC.

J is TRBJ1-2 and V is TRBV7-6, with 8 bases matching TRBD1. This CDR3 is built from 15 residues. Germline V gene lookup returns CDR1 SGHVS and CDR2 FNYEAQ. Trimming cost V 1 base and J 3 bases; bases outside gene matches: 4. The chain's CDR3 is CASSLGQGAHYGYTF. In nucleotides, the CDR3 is TGTGCCAGCAGCTTAGGGCAGGGGGCACACTATGGCTACACCTTC.

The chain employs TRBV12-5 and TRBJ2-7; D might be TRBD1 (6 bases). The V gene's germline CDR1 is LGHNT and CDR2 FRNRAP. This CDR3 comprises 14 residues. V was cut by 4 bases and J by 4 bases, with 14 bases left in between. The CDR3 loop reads CASGSWDTRYEQYF. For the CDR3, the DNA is TGTGCTAGTGGTTCCTGGGACACACGATACGAGCAGTACTTC.

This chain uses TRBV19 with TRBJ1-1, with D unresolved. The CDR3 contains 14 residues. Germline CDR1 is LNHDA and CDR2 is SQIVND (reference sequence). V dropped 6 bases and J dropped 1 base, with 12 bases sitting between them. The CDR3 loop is CASSTAWGNTEAFF. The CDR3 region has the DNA TGTGCCAGTAGCACCGCATGGGGGAACACTGAAGCTTTCTTT.

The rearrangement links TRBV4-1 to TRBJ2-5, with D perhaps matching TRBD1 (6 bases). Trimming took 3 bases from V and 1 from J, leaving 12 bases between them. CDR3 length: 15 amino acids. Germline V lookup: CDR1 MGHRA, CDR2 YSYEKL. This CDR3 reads CASSQSRDIQETQYF. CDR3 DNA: TGCGCCAGCAGCCAGTCCCGGGACATCCAAGAGACCCAGTACTTC.